The 11 T cell receptor beta chains reported below all come from one sample, sequenced in a study of radiotherapy plus CTLA-4 blockade in lung cancer. Profiled with immunoSEQ multiplex PCR; TCRdb holds only in-frame clones, not every one. This table has about 73,000 clones, around 87% appearing once. Source: peripheral blood, taken from a patient treated with radiotherapy plus ipilimumab. The origin of the receptors is a human donor with non-small cell lung cancer that progressed on radiotherapy plus ipilimumab.

This CDR3 is CASRLAGGPGYEQFF. Written as DNA, the CDR3 is TGTGCCAGCAGGTTAGCGGGAGGGCCTGGTTATGAGCAGTTCTTC. The chain combines TRBV5-8 with TRBJ2-1; the match to TRBD2 covers 11 bases. Trimming cost V 5 bases and J 8 bases; bases outside gene matches: 9. Germline loops: CDR1 SGHTS, CDR2 YDEGEE. The length of the CDR3 is 15 residues.

The rearrangement uses TRBV4-1 and TRBJ1-2; 8 positions agree with TRBD1. Germline values: CDR1 MGHRA, CDR2 YSYEKL. The V and J ends lost 1 base and 3 bases, in that order; junction bases with no gene match: 7. The CDR3 is made up of 16 amino acids. DNA for the CDR3: TGCGCCAGCAGCCAAGTCGGCAGGGGGCTGGACTATGGCTACACCTTC. Protein product: CASSQVGRGLDYGYTF.

The rearrangement joins TRBV27 to TRBJ2-7, with no clear D. The germline V and J ends were trimmed by 5 bases and 4 bases, with 9 bases remaining between them. The CDR3 has 12 amino acids. Germline CDR1 and CDR2: MNHEY and SMNVEV (reference sequence). CDR3 amino acids: CASSPTPYEQYF. The CDR3 nucleotides read TGTGCCAGCAGTCCGACACCTTACGAGCAGTACTTC.

The V call is TRBV29-1, the J call TRBJ2-5, with unresolved D. CDR3 length: 12 amino acids. The germline V gene has CDR1 SQVTM and CDR2 ANQGSEA. Trimming shortened V by 4 bases and J by 2 bases, and 8 bases separated the two germline ends. In DNA, the CDR3 is TGCAGCGTTGCACTATCACAAGAGACCCAGTACTTC. Translating gives CSVALSQETQYF.

The CDR3 protein is CASSRSIAGELFF. CDR3 nucleotide sequence: TGTGCCAGCAGTCGCTCGATTGCCGGGGAGCTGTTTTTT. The chain couples TRBV6-6 to TRBJ2-2, with D unclear. The CDR3 sequence is 13 residues long. From germline, CDR1 is MNHNY and CDR2 SVGAGI (reference sequence). Trimming cost V 5 bases and J 6 bases, with 10 bases left between them.

The CDR3 DNA follows: TGTGCCACCAGAGGAGGGGGGGCTAACGGCTACACCTTC. Encoded protein: CATRGGGANGYTF. This sequence joins TRBV15 and TRBJ1-2; D might be TRBD1 (6 bases). This CDR3 region has 13 residues. Germline loops: CDR1 LNHNV, CDR2 YYDKDF (reference sequence). Trimming took 6 bases from V and 8 from J, leaving 16 bases between them.

The chain uses TRBV7-9 and TRBJ1-5; TRBD1 agrees at 7 bases. The CDR3 sequence is 16 residues long. Trimming at V came to 3 bases and at J to 7 bases, leaving 12 bases not matched to a gene. CDR1 and CDR2 from the germline V gene are SEHNR and FQNEAQ (reference sequence). For the CDR3, the DNA is TGTGCCAGCAGCTTGACCACAGGGGCAAGGGAGCAGCCCCAGCATTTT. Its translation: CASSLTTGAREQPQHF.

The chain employs TRBV27 and TRBJ2-1; D not certain. CDR1 is MNHEY, CDR2 SMNVEV, per germline (reference sequence). The germline V and J ends were trimmed by 2 bases and 5 bases, with 7 bases remaining between them. The CDR3 length is 13 residues. The CDR3 DNA follows: TGTGCCAGCAGTTTAGGTTCTAACAATGAGCAGTTCTTC. Amino acids: CASSLGSNNEQFF.

This rearrangement joins TRBV15 to TRBJ2-1; 12 nucleotides line up with TRBD2. CDR3 length: 15 amino acids. With 6 bases clipped from V and 6 bases from J, the junction kept 6 bases outside the gene matches. Germline CDR1 LNHNV, CDR2 YYDKDF (reference sequence). In nucleotides, the CDR3 is TGTGCCACCAGAGCCGGACTAGCGGGATCCAATGAGCAGTTCTTC. Protein: CATRAGLAGSNEQFF.

The gene calls are TRBV29-1 and TRBJ2-3; 8 bases agree with TRBD1. V was clipped by 7 bases and J by 1 base; unmatched bases: 1. The CDR3 contains 12 residues. CDR1 is SQVTM, CDR2 ANQGSEA, per germline. Here the CDR3 DNA reads TGCAGCGCGGACAGGGGCACAGATACGCAGTATTTT. Protein: CSADRGTDTQYF.

This clone was detected once. The chain employs TRBV6-1 and TRBJ2-3; D is perhaps TRBD1 or TRBD2 (6 bases each). The length of the CDR3 is 15 residues. The germline V and J ends were trimmed by 2 bases and 8 bases, with 17 bases remaining between them. CDR1 is MNHNS and CDR2 is SASEGT in the germline V gene. Here the CDR3 DNA reads TGTGCCAGCAGTGAAAGGAAGTGGAAGGGGGGTACGCAGTATTTT. Encoded protein: CASSERKWKGGTQYF.